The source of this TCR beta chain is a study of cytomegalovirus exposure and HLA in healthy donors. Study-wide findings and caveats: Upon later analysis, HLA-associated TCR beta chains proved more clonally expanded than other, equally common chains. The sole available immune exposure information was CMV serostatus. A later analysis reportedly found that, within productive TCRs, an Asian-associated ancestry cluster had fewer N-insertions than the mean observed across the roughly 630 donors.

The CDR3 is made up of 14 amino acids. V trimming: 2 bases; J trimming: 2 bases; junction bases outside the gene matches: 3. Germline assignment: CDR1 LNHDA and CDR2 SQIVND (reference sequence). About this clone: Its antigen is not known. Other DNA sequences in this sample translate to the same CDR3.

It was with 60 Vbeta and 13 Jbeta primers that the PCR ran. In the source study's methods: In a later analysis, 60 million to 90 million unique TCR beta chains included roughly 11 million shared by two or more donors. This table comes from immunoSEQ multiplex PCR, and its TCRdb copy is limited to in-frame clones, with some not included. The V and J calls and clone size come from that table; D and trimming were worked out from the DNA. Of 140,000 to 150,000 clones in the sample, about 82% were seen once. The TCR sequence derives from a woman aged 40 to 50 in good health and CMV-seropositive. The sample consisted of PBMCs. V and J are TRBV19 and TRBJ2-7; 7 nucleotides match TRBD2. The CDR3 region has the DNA TGTGCCAGTAGTATATCGAGCGGGGCCTACGAGCAGTACTTC. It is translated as CASSISSGAYEQYF.